This T cell receptor beta chain was identified in a study of T cells of healthy individuals. This clonotype was seen at least ten times. Losses at the gene ends were 7 bases for V and 10 bases for J; bases not matched to a gene: 19. The CDR3 is 16 residues long. The V gene's germline CDR1 is MNHEY and CDR2 SVGAGI. TCRdb called the 5' RACE reads again in MiXCR, with one record for every CDR3 protein. Of around 79,000 distinct CDR3 sequences listed, about 5% are singletons. This chain connects TRBV6-5 to TRBJ2-1; TRBD2 agrees at 7 bases. The TCR was taken from a female donor in good health. CDR3 sequence (DNA): TGTGCCAGCACCTTTGTCGGGAGGCTCTCCCCGAGGGAGCAGTTCTTC. It specifies CASTFVGRLSPREQFF.